The subject of this entry is one T cell receptor beta chain. This clonotype has just a few counts. Its antigen target is currently unknown. No per-base quality is available; no much larger clone lies one base away. From a lookup of the germline V gene, CDR1 and CDR2 are LGHNA and YNFKEQ. There are 12 amino acids in the CDR3, from cysteine to phenylalanine inclusive. Only CDR3 DNA is held: 36 bases, read in frame from base 1. The junction carries 8 bases between V and J, which are trimmed by 0 bases and 14 bases respectively. This sample is part of a study of T cell repertoires in cytomegalovirus infection (dated by TCRdb to between 2018 and 2021). Context from the whole study: Because public TCR beta signatures pointed to carriage of CMV infection together with the matching HLA type, the HLA type of each donor mattered for the analysis.

The reads were generated on an Illumina HiSeq 1500. TCRdb cleaned the public reads at Q25 with fastp, built clones with MiXCR and kept in-frame beta chains. CDR3 protein duplicates are merged, each entry listing the most common genes and DNA. In this sample the table shows over 450,000 distinct CDR3 sequences, about 11% of which occur a single time. The ten largest clones capture about 9.4% of the sample. What the work shows at the level of the full study, not this receptor alone: Carriers of CMV infection plus the relevant HLA type were discriminated by the cumulative frequency of public TCR beta family members in the study cohort and in an independent approximately 360-donor cohort. In the ex vivo response, HLA-C-restricted CMV-specific TCR beta clonotypes were dominant, and in two of eight donors the single most frequent clonotype came from this HLA-C-restricted group.

This TCR was recovered from a human donor in good health (CMV status not recorded). Some clones in this sample may be carry-over from other donors' samples. The chain uses TRBV4-2 and TRBJ1-6, with no reliable assignment of the D segment. The sequenced sample was PBMCs. The bases are TGTGCCAGCAGCCAAGAGGCTAGGGCCCTCCACTTT. This encodes CASSQEARALHF.